This entry lists 8 T cell receptor beta chains sequenced from one sample in a study of shared clonotypes between healthy human individuals. Clones were sequenced by immunoSEQ multiplex PCR, and TCRdb holds only the in-frame ones, with some missing. This sample has about 2.3 million clones, with roughly 93% found just once. The specimen was naive CD4+ T cells from PBMCs. Indicated subset: CD45RA+ positively selected. The receptors shown here come from a man between 18 and 35 years old in good health. Some clones in this sample may be carry-over from other donors' samples.

Concerning this clone itself: Other DNA sequences of this sample code for an identical CDR3. The gene calls are TRBV20-1 and TRBJ2-3; D uncertain. This CDR3 is built from 11 residues. Germline CDR1 and CDR2: DFQATT and SNEGSKA (reference sequence). The V end lost 0 bases, the J end lost 5 bases, and 3 bases lay between the germline ends. The CDR3 DNA is TGCAGTGCTAGAGATCGAGATACGCAGTATTTT. This gives the protein CSARDRDTQYF.

The chain is built from TRBV27 and TRBJ2-1; 8 bases are a match to TRBD2. This CDR3 region has 15 residues. Germline CDR1 reads MNHEY; CDR2 reads SMNVEV (reference sequence). The junction had 11 bases not matched to a gene; V was cut back by 5 bases and J by 8 bases. CDR3 bases: TGTGCCAGCAGTCCCGGACTAGCTCGGAACGATGAGCAGTTCTTC. Translating it yields CASSPGLARNDEQFF.

This clone appeared a single time. CDR3 nucleotide sequence: TGTGCCAGCAGCCAATGGGACAGGGGAGTGGAGACCCAGTACTTC. Amino acids: CASSQWDRGVETQYF. J is TRBJ2-5 and V is TRBV5-6; 10 positions agree with TRBD1. CDR3 length: 15 residues. The V segment lost 4 bases and the J segment 5 bases; nucleotides outside the gene matches: 8. The germline V gene encodes CDR1 SGHDT and CDR2 YYEEEE.

The J gene is TRBJ1-2, the V gene TRBV5-6; D call uncertain. The germline CDR1 and CDR2 sequences are SGHDT and YYEEEE. V lost 0 bases, J lost 5 bases, and 11 bases lay in between. This CDR3 has 14 residues. CDR3 in amino acids: CASSLGQARYGYTF. Written as DNA, the CDR3 is TGTGCCAGCAGCTTGGGGCAGGCGAGGTATGGCTACACCTTC.

A remark on this clone: Within the sample, other DNA sequences also encode this same CDR3. V usage is TRBV7-9 and J usage is TRBJ2-7, with 7 bases identical to TRBD1. The J segment lost 5 bases and the V segment lost 5 bases, leaving 3 bases of the junction unmatched. The CDR3 consists of 12 residues. Germline loops: CDR1 SEHNR, CDR2 FQNEAQ (reference sequence). This chain's CDR3 is CASSRGRDEQYF. The CDR3, as DNA: TGTGCCAGCAGCAGGGGGCGTGACGAGCAGTACTTC.

For this clone: Other DNA sequences in the same sample also yield this CDR3. This chain connects TRBV5-6 to TRBJ1-2; D is undetermined. The V end was cut by 0 bases, the J end by 2 bases, with 5 bases between. Germline-derived CDR1 and CDR2 are SGHDT and YYEEEE. The CDR3 spans 13 residues. CDR3 DNA sequence: TGTGCCAGCAGCTTGGGGCGGAACTATGGCTACACCTTC. Translating gives CASSLGRNYGYTF.

This chain links TRBV7-3 with TRBJ2-5; D gene unclear. Germline loops: CDR1 SGHTA, CDR2 FQGTGA. The CDR3 totals 14 residues. V lost 4 bases to trimming and J lost 2 bases, with 11 bases between them. This CDR3 reads CASSYQGGQETQYF. Written as DNA, the CDR3 is TGTGCCAGCAGCTACCAAGGCGGACAAGAGACCCAGTACTTC.

V and J are TRBV6-5 and TRBJ2-7; D gene unclear. Trimming cost V 0 bases and J 5 bases, with 11 bases left between them. CDR1 is MNHEY, CDR2 SVGAGI, per germline. The CDR3 is 14 amino acids. The CDR3 DNA sequence: TGTGCCAGCAGTTACTCGAGCCAGGTCGACGAGCAGTACTTC. As protein: CASSYSSQVDEQYF.